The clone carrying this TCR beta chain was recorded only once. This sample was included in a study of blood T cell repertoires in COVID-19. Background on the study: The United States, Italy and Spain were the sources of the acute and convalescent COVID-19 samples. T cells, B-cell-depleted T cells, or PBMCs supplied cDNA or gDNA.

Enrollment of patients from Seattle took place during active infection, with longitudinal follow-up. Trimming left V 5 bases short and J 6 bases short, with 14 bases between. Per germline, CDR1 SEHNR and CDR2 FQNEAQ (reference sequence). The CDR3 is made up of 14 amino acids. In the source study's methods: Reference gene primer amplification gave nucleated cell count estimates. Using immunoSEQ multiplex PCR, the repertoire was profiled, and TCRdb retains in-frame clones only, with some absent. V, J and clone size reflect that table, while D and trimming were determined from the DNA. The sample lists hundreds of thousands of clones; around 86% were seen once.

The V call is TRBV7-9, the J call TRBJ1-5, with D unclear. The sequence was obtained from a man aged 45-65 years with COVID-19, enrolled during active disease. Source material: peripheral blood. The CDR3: CASSRGGPGQPQHF. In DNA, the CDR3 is TGTGCCAGCAGCCGGGGAGGGCCCGGTCAGCCCCAGCATTTT.